Below are 24 T cell receptor beta chains sequenced from a single sample in a study of T cells in Graves' hyperthyroidism and ophthalmopathy. The investigators amplified TCR beta CDR3 regions from RNA transcripts. Initially, a first-round RT-PCR of the TCR CDR3 employed the HTBI primer set. TCRdb reprocessed the multiplex PCR reads via MiXCR and lists one record per CDR3 protein. The table includes approximately 610,000 distinct CDR3 sequences, 15% to 20% detected once. Sequenced sample: blood. These receptors came from a woman under 30 with Graves' hyperthyroidism.

There are many counts of this clonotype. The gene calls are TRBV11-3 and TRBJ1-1; D remains ambiguous. The CDR3 is made up of 11 amino acids. Trimming stripped 8 bases from V and 5 bases from J, with 9 bases between. The V gene's germline CDR1 is SGHNT and CDR2 YENEEA. CDR3 sequence reads: CASLKETEAFF. The CDR3 nucleotides are TGTGCCAGCTTGAAAGAGACTGAAGCTTTCTTT.

This clonotype has more than one count but fewer than ten. V usage is TRBV6-2 or TRBV6-3 and J usage is TRBJ2-7; 7 positions agree with TRBD2. The CDR3 spans 16 residues. From germline, CDR1 is MNHEY and CDR2 SVGEGT. V shed 5 bases, J shed 1 base, and the junction held 11 bases outside the gene matches. The CDR3 DNA reads TGTGCCAGCAGTAGCAGCGGGGAAGCGATATCCTACGAGCAGTACTTC. Protein: CASSSSGEAISYEQYF.

V gene TRBV28 combines with J gene TRBJ1-6, with 8 nucleotides matching TRBD1. The germline V gene has CDR1 MDHEN and CDR2 SYDVKM. The CDR3 totals 15 residues. Germline trimming cut 5 bases from V and 9 bases from J; bases unmatched to any gene: 9. Here the CDR3 DNA reads TGTGCCAGCAGTCCACCGGACAGGGAGGTTTCACCCCTCCACTTT. As protein: CASSPPDREVSPLHF. The full variable domain, completed using reference TRBV28 and TRBJ1-6, is DVKVTQSSRYLVKRTGEKVFLECVQDMDHENMFWYRQDPGLGLRLIYFSYDVKMKEKGDIPEGYSVSREKKERFSLILESASTNQTSMYLCASSPPDREVSPLHFGNGTRLTVT.

This clonotype appeared a few times. The rearrangement uses TRBV12-3 or TRBV12-4 and TRBJ2-7; TRBD1 matches at 7 bases. This CDR3 has 14 residues. V was clipped by 2 bases and J by 6 bases; unmatched bases: 7. CDR3 sequence (DNA): TGTGCCAGCAGTTTACAAGGACAGGTAACCGAGCAGTACTTC. It yields the protein CASSLQGQVTEQYF.

The V call is TRBV5-1, the J call TRBJ2-3; 10 nucleotides agree with TRBD2. The germline V gene has CDR1 SGHRS and CDR2 YFSETQ. J lost 5 bases, V lost 2 bases, and 8 bases had no gene match. The CDR3 has 16 amino acids. The CDR3 loop reads CASSLYLAGAKDTQYF. DNA for the CDR3: TGCGCCAGCAGCTTATACCTAGCGGGAGCAAAAGATACGCAGTATTTT.

This clonotype appeared a few times. This chain uses TRBV7-2 with TRBJ2-1; 7 bases match TRBD2. V lost 5 bases and J lost 9; bases outside the gene matches: 16. CDR1 SGHTA and CDR2 FQGNSA come from the germline V gene. The length of the CDR3 is 16 residues. In nucleotides, the CDR3 is TGTGCCAGCAGCCTTAGGGCGAGCGGGATGAATCTTGAGCAGTTCTTC. Amino acids: CASSLRASGMNLEQFF.

This chain links TRBV19 with TRBJ2-1; 13 bases line up with TRBD2. The length of the CDR3 is 16 residues. J lost 6 bases, V lost 7 bases, and 9 bases had no gene match. Germline V gene data show CDR1 as LNHDA and CDR2 as SQIVND (reference sequence). Written as DNA, the CDR3 is TGTGCCAGTACCCAAGCGGGACTAGCGGGATCCAATGAGCAGTTCTTC. Its protein product is CASTQAGLAGSNEQFF.

In its sample, this clonotype was seen many times. The J gene is TRBJ2-5, the V gene TRBV27; D is undetermined. This CDR3 region has 15 residues. CDR1 and CDR2 from the germline V gene are MNHEY and SMNVEV (reference sequence). The germline V and J ends were trimmed by 6 bases and 4 bases, with 18 bases remaining between them. The CDR3 DNA follows: TGTGCCAGCAGCCGTTCGTCAGGCCTGGGAGAGACCCAGTACTTC. It encodes CASSRSSGLGETQYF.

There are a few counts of this clonotype. The V call is TRBV7-3, the J call TRBJ1-6; 12 nucleotides match TRBD1. Losses at the gene ends were 2 bases for V and 10 bases for J; bases not matched to a gene: 9. Per the germline V gene, CDR1 is SGHTA and CDR2 is FQGTGA. This CDR3 is built from 17 residues. This CDR3 reads CASSLLGTGGAESPLHF. CDR3 sequence (DNA): TGTGCCAGCAGCTTACTGGGGACAGGGGGCGCGGAATCACCCCTCCACTTT.

This clonotype has only a few counts. The chain uses TRBV24-1 and TRBJ2-2; D could derive from TRBD1 or TRBD2 (6 bases each). Germline loops: CDR1 KGHDR, CDR2 SFDVKD. This CDR3 contains 16 residues. V gave up 3 bases and J gave up 4 bases, with 14 bases separating them. The CDR3 is CATSDSGGQFTGELFF. The CDR3, as DNA: TGTGCCACCAGTGATAGTGGGGGGCAATTCACCGGGGAGCTGTTTTTT.

This clonotype was counted at least ten times. The CDR3 protein is CASSPQGALETQYF. CDR3 DNA sequence: TGTGCCAGCAGCCCGCAGGGGGCGTTGGAGACCCAGTACTTC. The rearrangement links TRBV5-6 to TRBJ2-5, with 8 nucleotides matching TRBD1. This CDR3 is built from 14 residues. Germline CDR1 reads SGHDT; CDR2 reads YYEEEE. Germline trimming cut 4 bases from V and 5 bases from J; bases unmatched to any gene: 7.

The chain employs TRBV6-2 or TRBV6-3 and TRBJ2-2, with 13 bases identical to TRBD2. CDR1 MNHEY and CDR2 SVGEGT come from the germline V gene. V lost 6 bases, J lost 6 bases, and 4 bases stayed unmatched. This CDR3 has 15 residues. CDR3 region: CASRTSGGTPGELFF. The CDR3 coding sequence is TGTGCCAGCAGGACTAGCGGGGGGACCCCCGGGGAGCTGTTTTTT.

This clonotype has at least ten counts. The chain recombines TRBV12-3 or TRBV12-4 with TRBJ1-1; D is perhaps TRBD1 (5 bases). CDR3 length: 13 amino acids. With 2 bases removed from V and 6 bases from J, the gap between germline ends came to 10 bases. The chain's CDR3 is CASSLLAGPEAFF. Written as DNA, the CDR3 is TGTGCCAGCAGTTTACTAGCAGGGCCTGAAGCTTTCTTT.

This clonotype showed up many times. The J gene is TRBJ2-1, the V gene TRBV27; possibly TRBD1 for D (6 bases). Trimming pared 4 bases from V and 3 bases from J, leaving 19 bases between. The V gene's germline CDR1 is MNHEY and CDR2 SMNVEV (reference sequence). This CDR3 is built from 17 residues. CDR3 sequence (DNA): TGTGCCAGCAGTTCGGTCGCTTTACAGGGAATCTACAATGAGCAGTTCTTC. This codes for CASSSVALQGIYNEQFF.

On this clonotype itself: Compared with germline, one end of the junction differs, possibly owing to a read error. The J gene is TRBJ1-3, the V gene TRBV20-1; D is unresolved. The CDR3 extends over 12 amino acids. Germline V gives CDR1 DFQATT, CDR2 SNEGSKA (reference sequence). The CDR3 reads CSATEGGNTMYF. CDR3 bases: TGCAGTGCTACGGAGGGAGGAAACACCATGTATTTT.

In its sample, this clonotype was seen many times. The chain couples TRBV6-5 to TRBJ1-5, with a tentative D call TRBD1 (5 bases). The V and J ends lost 2 bases and 2 bases respectively, with 10 bases between them. The CDR3 sequence is 15 residues long. Germline assignment: CDR1 MNHEY and CDR2 SVGAGI. The CDR3: CASSYGQGGNQPQHF. The CDR3 region has the DNA TGTGCCAGCAGTTACGGTCAGGGAGGCAATCAGCCCCAGCATTTT.

In this sample, this clonotype turned up many times. This rearrangement joins TRBV7-3 to TRBJ2-5; maybe TRBD2 (6 bases). The CDR3 length is 12 residues. Germline values: CDR1 SGHTA, CDR2 FQGTGA. The V end lost 5 bases, the J end lost 7 bases, and 11 bases lay between the germline ends. CDR3 sequence: CASSAPGGTQYF. The CDR3, as DNA: TGTGCCAGCAGCGCCCCCGGGGGGACCCAGTACTTC.

This clonotype was seen more than once but under ten times. The chain carries TRBV15 and TRBJ1-2; D is ambiguous. The CDR3 is 13 amino acids. The germline V gene has CDR1 LNHNV and CDR2 YYDKDF (reference sequence). Trimming removed 0 bases at V and 8 bases at J, with 10 bases between. The CDR3 reads CATSRDNEWGYTF. CDR3 bases: TGTGCCACCAGCAGAGATAATGAGTGGGGCTACACCTTC.

This clonotype was detected ten times or more. V and J are TRBV20-1 and TRBJ2-7, with a weak D call TRBD1 (6 bases). The V gene lost 0 bases and the J gene lost 6 bases, with 15 bases spanning the gap. The germline V gene encodes CDR1 DFQATT and CDR2 SNEGSKA (reference sequence). The CDR3 has 14 amino acids. CDR3: CSAREQGRLGEQYF. The CDR3 bases are TGCAGTGCTAGAGAACAGGGAAGACTGGGCGAGCAGTACTTC.

The rearrangement uses TRBV20-1 and TRBJ2-7; D might be TRBD1 or TRBD2, each matching 5 bases. V was shortened by 6 bases and J by 5 bases, with 17 bases between the two germline ends. CDR3 length: 13 amino acids. The germline V gene encodes CDR1 DFQATT and CDR2 SNEGSKA (reference sequence). The CDR3 DNA is TGCAGTGCCTTGACGGGGCCTACGGACGAGCAGTACTTC. Its translation: CSALTGPTDEQYF.

This clonotype was counted many times. V gene TRBV20-1 combines with J gene TRBJ2-3; D might be TRBD2 (7 bases). V lost 0 bases, J lost 8 bases, and 12 bases lay in between. CDR3 length: 13 amino acids. Germline CDR1 and CDR2: DFQATT and SNEGSKA (reference sequence). The CDR3 DNA reads TGCAGTGCTAGAGAGGCGGGGGCTATTACGCAGTATTTT. Encoded protein: CSAREAGAITQYF.

This clonotype was counted at least ten times. V and J are TRBV2 and TRBJ2-7, with TRBD2 matching over 11 bases. The germline V gene encodes CDR1 SNHLY and CDR2 FYNNEI. V shed 2 bases and J 2 bases; nucleotides not matched to a gene: 5. The length of the CDR3 is 16 residues. The CDR3 is CASSERGLAATYEQYF. CDR3 bases: TGTGCCAGCAGTGAAAGGGGACTAGCGGCGACCTACGAGCAGTACTTC.

This rearrangement joins TRBV7-2 to TRBJ2-7; the D is unclear. Between the trimmed V and J ends, which lost 2 bases and 7 bases, there was a span of 6 bases. Per the germline V gene, CDR1 is SGHTA and CDR2 is FQGNSA. This CDR3 region has 11 residues. CDR3: CASSLLSEQYF. CDR3 nucleotide sequence: TGTGCCAGCAGCTTATTATCAGAGCAGTACTTC.

This clonotype was seen more than once but under ten times. The chain uses TRBV20-1 and TRBJ2-2; 9 nucleotides align to TRBD2. J was trimmed by 1 base and V by 2 bases; bases with no gene match: 5. Germline CDR1 DFQATT, CDR2 SNEGSKA (reference sequence). This CDR3 comprises 16 residues. The CDR3 protein is CSARRVSGGNTGELFF. The CDR3 DNA reads as TGCAGTGCTAGAAGGGTTAGCGGGGGGAACACCGGGGAGCTGTTTTTT.